What follows is one TCR beta chain and its context. The antigen is not known. The germline V gene has CDR1 MNHEY and CDR2 SMNVEV (reference sequence). The length of the CDR3 is 11 residues. V was cut by 3 bases and J by 5 bases, with 5 bases left in between. These data originate in a study of cytomegalovirus exposure and HLA in healthy donors. For the study at large: Ancestry clustering placed around 80% of some 400 genotyped donors in the Caucasian-associated cluster.

General study results and limits: In an earlier analysis, in fewer than 700 donors, most V segments appeared productive either ~90% or ~30% of the time.

PCR used 60 Vbeta primers and 13 Jbeta primers. Original analysis: Unique TCR beta chains totaled 80 million to 100 million in a later count, with about 11 million of them shared. Sequencing used immunoSEQ multiplex PCR; TCRdb keeps in-frame clones, though not all of them. V and J calls plus clone size are reproduced from that table; the DNA served to infer D and trimming. The table has some 140,000 clones, 60% to 80% seen once. Sequencing was carried out using PBMCs. The sequence was obtained from a man in his fifties or sixties in good health and CMV-seropositive. The chain recombines TRBV27 with TRBJ2-7; no clear D gene. The CDR3 DNA reads TGTGCCAGCAGTTTTTCGGACGAGCAGTACTTC. Translated: CASSFSDEQYF.